These 26 T cell receptor beta chains came from one sample sequenced in a study of beta chain features in type 1 diabetes. What was sequenced were expressed TCRB transcripts, since all of the isolated RNA had been reverse transcribed. Using immunoSEQ multiplex PCR, the repertoire was profiled, and TCRdb retains in-frame clones only, with some absent. The repertoire holds around 400,000 clones, with about 16% as singletons. The sequenced material came from naive CD4+ T cells from blood. Receptors originate from a woman between 18 and 29 years old in good health.

This chain connects TRBV27 to TRBJ2-1, with TRBD2 matching 14 bases. Germline trimming cut 9 bases from V and 7 bases from J; bases unmatched to any gene: 2. The CDR3 is 13 amino acids. The V gene's germline CDR1 is MNHEY and CDR2 SMNVEV (reference sequence). CDR3 sequence reads: CASRTSGRNEQFF. The CDR3 DNA reads as TGTGCCAGTAGGACTAGCGGGAGGAATGAGCAGTTCTTC.

The chain employs TRBV4-1 and TRBJ2-7, with 7 bases aligning to TRBD1. The CDR3 is 14 residues long. V lost 5 bases, J lost 5 bases, and 9 bases stayed unmatched. CDR1 is MGHRA and CDR2 is YSYEKL in the germline V gene. The CDR3 DNA is TGCGCCAGCAGCGGCACAGGGGTTGAACACGAGCAGTACTTC. Translation: CASSGTGVEHEQYF.

The genes are TRBV5-1 and TRBJ2-7, with D perhaps TRBD1 (7 bases). Trimming left V 4 bases short and J 13 bases short, with 27 bases between. Germline V lookup: CDR1 SGHRS, CDR2 YFSETQ. The CDR3 is 15 amino acids. Here the CDR3 DNA reads TGCGCCAGCAGCCAGAGCGGCCCTAACAGGGGAGGCGGCTACTTC. This translates into CASSQSGPNRGGGYF.

The CDR3 reads CASSLDRGEQYF. The CDR3 DNA sequence: TGTGCCAGCAGCTTAGATCGAGGCGAGCAGTACTTC. The chain combines TRBV11-2 with TRBJ2-7; D unclear. The germline gives CDR1 SGHAT, CDR2 FQNNGV. The ends were cut back, 0 bases at V and 6 bases at J, with 6 bases in the middle. The CDR3 has 12 residues.

Only a few counts were recorded for this clone. The V call is TRBV4-1, the J call TRBJ2-7, with 9 bases matching TRBD1. Germline loops: CDR1 MGHRA, CDR2 YSYEKL. This CDR3 contains 15 residues. After removal of 4 bases from V and 1 base from J, the junction contained 5 bases not matched to a gene. As DNA, the CDR3 is TGCGCCAGCAGCCCTGGACAGGGGATATCCTACGAGCAGTACTTC. As protein: CASSPGQGISYEQYF.

This clone has a handful of counts. The chain employs TRBV28 and TRBJ2-6; D possibly corresponds to TRBD2 (6 bases). Trimming pared 2 bases from V and 2 bases from J, leaving 7 bases between. CDR1 is MDHEN, CDR2 SYDVKM, per germline. The CDR3 is made up of 15 amino acids. The CDR3 sequence: CASSLRRAGANVLTF. CDR3 bases: TGTGCCAGCAGTTTACGGAGGGCTGGGGCCAACGTCCTGACTTTC.

This clone occurred a few times. The CDR3 loop reads CASSSYRETQYF. The DNA for the CDR3 is TGTGCCAGCAGCTCTTACAGGGAGACTCAGTACTTC. The chain carries TRBV11-2 and TRBJ2-4, with D possibly TRBD1 on 6 matching bases. Germline V lookup: CDR1 SGHAT, CDR2 FQNNGV. V lost 4 bases, J lost 12 bases, and 13 bases lay in between. The CDR3 consists of 12 residues.

In this sample, this clone turned up a few times. The same CDR3 arises from other DNA sequences in this sample as well. The chain links TRBV7-2 to TRBJ1-5, with a possible D match to TRBD1 (5 bases). Germline CDR1 and CDR2: SGHTA and FQGNSA. V gave up 0 bases and J gave up 1 base, with 7 bases separating them. CDR3 size: 15 residues. As DNA, the CDR3 is TGTGCCAGCAGCTTAGCTGGGGGGAGCAATCAGCCCCAGCATTTT. Translating it yields CASSLAGGSNQPQHF.

The V and J genes are TRBV30 and TRBJ2-7, with 9 nucleotides matching TRBD1. V shed 8 bases, J shed 3 bases, and the junction held 8 bases outside the gene matches. This CDR3 is 13 amino acids long. The germline gives CDR1 GTSNPN, CDR2 SVGIG (reference sequence). The CDR3: CATGTGRHYEQYF. The CDR3 DNA sequence: TGTGCCACCGGGACAGGGAGACACTACGAGCAGTACTTC. Variable domain in full (rest from reference TRBV30 and TRBJ2-7): SQTIHQWPATLVQPVGSPLSLECTVEGTSNPNLYWYRQAAGRGLQLLFYSVGIGQISSEVPQNLSASRPQDRQFILSSKKLLLSDSGFYLCATGTGRHYEQYFGPGTRLTVT.

V gene TRBV6-5 combines with J gene TRBJ2-3; D unclear. The CDR3 is 15 residues long. Germline V gives CDR1 MNHEY, CDR2 SVGAGI. V gave up 2 bases and J gave up 0 bases, with 9 bases separating them. The CDR3, as DNA: TGTGCCAGCAGTTACACTTACCGAAGCACAGATACGCAGTATTTT. Translation gives CASSYTYRSTDTQYF.

The chain combines TRBV19 with TRBJ2-3, with D maybe TRBD2 (5 bases). The V and J ends lost 8 bases and 2 bases respectively, with 14 bases between them. Germline V gene sequence: CDR1 LNHDA, CDR2 SQIVND (reference sequence). CDR3 size: 14 residues. CDR3 nucleotides: TGTGCCAGTGAACATAGACTACACACAGATACGCAGTATTTT. It yields the protein CASEHRLHTDTQYF.

The gene calls are TRBV28 and TRBJ2-5, with TRBD1 matching over 10 bases. This CDR3 spans 15 amino acids. The germline gives CDR1 MDHEN, CDR2 SYDVKM. J lost 2 bases, V lost 6 bases, and 6 bases had no gene match. The CDR3 protein is CASSDDRGPQETQYF. The CDR3 nucleotides read TGTGCCAGCAGCGACGACAGGGGGCCACAAGAGACCCAGTACTTC.

The chain carries TRBV6-6 and TRBJ1-5; D is unclear. The germline V gene encodes CDR1 MNHNY and CDR2 SVGAGI (reference sequence). CDR3 size: 12 residues. Trimming removed 0 bases from V and 9 bases from J, with 6 bases in between. For the CDR3, the DNA is TGTGCCAGCAGTTACTCAACGGGGCCCCAGCATTTT. Encoded protein: CASSYSTGPQHF.

This clone has just a few counts. This chain uses TRBV28 with TRBJ2-2; 9 bases are shared with TRBD1. The CDR3 consists of 16 residues. V trimming: 2 bases; J trimming: 1 base; junction bases outside the gene matches: 2. Looked up from germline, CDR1 is MDHEN and CDR2 is SYDVKM. CDR3 sequence: CASSLGTGMNTGELFF. CDR3 nucleotide sequence: TGTGCCAGCAGTTTAGGGACAGGGATGAACACCGGGGAGCTGTTTTTT. The full variable domain, completed using reference TRBV28 and TRBJ2-2, is DVKVTQSSRYLVKRTGEKVFLECVQDMDHENMFWYRQDPGLGLRLIYFSYDVKMKEKGDIPEGYSVSREKKERFSLILESASTNQTSMYLCASSLGTGMNTGELFFGEGSRLTVL.

CDR3 region: CASLAGSNTGELFF. CDR3 nucleotides: TGTGCCAGCCTAGCGGGGTCGAACACCGGGGAGCTGTTTTTT. This chain joins TRBV2 and TRBJ2-2; 9 bases align to TRBD2. The CDR3 has 14 residues. In germline, CDR1 is SNHLY, CDR2 FYNNEI. With V trimmed by 8 bases and J by 0 bases, 1 base remained unmatched.

V is TRBV7-9 and J is TRBJ2-2, with TRBD2 identical over 9 bases. The CDR3 has 16 residues. J gave up 4 bases and V 1 base, and 4 bases lay outside the gene matches. Germline V gene data show CDR1 as SEHNR and CDR2 as FQNEAQ (reference sequence). The CDR3 DNA reads as TGTGCCAGCAGCTTAGTTCTAGCGGGGACCACCGGGGAGCTGTTTTTT. It specifies CASSLVLAGTTGELFF.

This clone was counted a few times. V and J are TRBV29-1 and TRBJ2-1, with D perhaps TRBD2 (7 bases). V was shortened by 3 bases and J by 6 bases, with 24 bases between the two germline ends. CDR3 length: 17 amino acids. CDR1 and CDR2 (germline): SQVTM, ANQGSEA. As DNA, the CDR3 is TGCAGCGTTGACTATGAAGGGGGAGGGCGAATTAGCAATGAGCAGTTCTTC. Translated: CSVDYEGGGRISNEQFF.

This chain connects TRBV19 to TRBJ2-7; tentative D call: TRBD2 (6 bases). CDR3 size: 14 residues. The germline V and J ends were trimmed by 2 bases and 3 bases, with 11 bases remaining between them. The V gene's germline CDR1 is LNHDA and CDR2 SQIVND (reference sequence). This CDR3 is CASSIPGAFYEQYF. CDR3 sequence (DNA): TGTGCCAGTAGTATACCGGGAGCTTTCTACGAGCAGTACTTC.

V gene TRBV2 combines with J gene TRBJ2-6; D gene ambiguous. The V gene's germline CDR1 is SNHLY and CDR2 FYNNEI. The ends were cut back, 4 bases at V and 8 bases at J, with 9 bases in the middle. The CDR3 contains 13 residues. This CDR3 reads CASSGSMSNVLTF. The CDR3 DNA sequence: TGTGCCAGCAGTGGTTCTATGTCCAACGTCCTGACTTTC.

This chain joins TRBV7-2 and TRBJ2-1; a weak D match, TRBD2 (6 bases). The V end was cut by 6 bases, the J end by 2 bases, with 14 bases between. There are 15 residues in the CDR3. The V gene's germline CDR1 is SGHTA and CDR2 FQGNSA. CDR3 protein: CASSPSGSTYNEQFF. The CDR3 DNA reads as TGTGCCAGCAGTCCCAGCGGGTCCACCTACAATGAGCAGTTCTTC.

The chain is built from TRBV14 and TRBJ1-1; D remains unclear. The CDR3 extends over 15 amino acids. Trimming took 0 bases from V and 3 from J, leaving 11 bases between them. In germline, CDR1 is SGHDN, CDR2 FVKESK. CDR3 residues: CASSQERNIDTEAFF. CDR3 in DNA: TGTGCCAGCAGCCAAGAGAGGAATATCGACACTGAAGCTTTCTTT.

The rearrangement uses TRBV7-3 and TRBJ2-3, with TRBD1 matching 7 bases. The CDR3 loop spans 14 amino acids. After removal of 7 bases from V and 2 bases from J, the junction contained 6 bases not matched to a gene. Germline assignment: CDR1 SGHTA and CDR2 FQGTGA. The CDR3 protein is CASNPGQTTDTQYF. The CDR3 region has the DNA TGTGCCAGCAACCCGGGACAGACCACAGATACGCAGTATTTT.

Only one count was recorded for this clone. CDR3 protein: CASSLKTGLADTQYF. In DNA, the CDR3 is TGTGCCAGCAGCTTAAAAACAGGGTTGGCAGATACGCAGTATTTT. The chain joins TRBV7-2 to TRBJ2-3; a possible D gene is TRBD1 (6 bases). The CDR3 length is 15 residues. V was trimmed by 2 bases and J by 4 bases, leaving 13 bases between them. CDR1 and CDR2 from the germline V gene are SGHTA and FQGNSA.

V usage is TRBV5-6 and J usage is TRBJ2-7; TRBD2 is a possible D gene (5 bases). This CDR3 contains 14 residues. Germline V gene data show CDR1 as SGHDT and CDR2 as YYEEEE. Trimming cost V 4 bases and J 3 bases, with 14 bases left between them. The CDR3 loop is CASSADYESYEQYF. Written as DNA, the CDR3 is TGTGCCAGCAGCGCCGACTACGAGAGCTACGAGCAGTACTTC.

In this sample, this clone turned up a few times. CDR3 bases: TGTGCCTGGCGCCTAGCGGGAGTTCGGAATGAGCAGTTCTTC. As protein: CAWRLAGVRNEQFF. The rearrangement links TRBV30 to TRBJ2-1; 10 bases agree with TRBD2. The trim removed 5 bases at V and 7 bases at J, leaving 8 bases unmatched. Germline CDR1 reads GTSNPN; CDR2 reads SVGIG (reference sequence). The CDR3 extends over 14 amino acids.

This clone has more than one count but fewer than ten. The J gene is TRBJ1-1, the V gene TRBV5-5; a weak D match, TRBD1 (5 bases). The germline V and J ends were trimmed by 1 base and 1 base, with 20 bases remaining between them. CDR3 length equals 18 residues. Germline V gene sequence: CDR1 SGHKS, CDR2 YYEKEE (reference sequence). The CDR3, as DNA: TGTGCCAGCAGCTTGTCGGTATTCAGGGCCGAAGGGAACACTGAAGCTTTCTTT. This encodes CASSLSVFRAEGNTEAFF.